This passage covers 5 T cell receptor beta chains from one sample sequenced in a study of shared clonotypes between healthy human individuals. TCRdb's copy holds only in-frame clones and misses some; the assay was immunoSEQ multiplex PCR. Among under 600,000 clones, over 75% were seen once, and the ten largest hold around 12%. Sequenced: PBMCs. The receptors here all came from a woman aged 40 to 49 in good health. Some clones in this sample may be carry-over from other donors' samples.

The CDR3 loop reads CASSFVGENTDTQYF. The DNA of the CDR3 is TGCGCCAGCAGCTTTGTAGGGGAGAACACAGATACGCAGTATTTT. The genes are TRBV5-1 and TRBJ2-3; D possibly uses TRBD1 or TRBD2 (5 bases each). Germline CDR1 SGHRS, CDR2 YFSETQ. The CDR3 length is 15 residues. V was cut by 2 bases and J by 2 bases, with 12 bases left in between.

The rearrangement links TRBV5-1 to TRBJ1-1; 9 nucleotides match TRBD1. CDR1 is SGHRS and CDR2 is YFSETQ in the germline V gene. This CDR3 has 14 residues. The V segment lost 4 bases and the J segment 1 base; nucleotides outside the gene matches: 2. The DNA for the CDR3 is TGCGCCAGCAGCGTGGACAGGGGGAACACTGAAGCTTTCTTT. Its protein product is CASSVDRGNTEAFF.

The rearrangement joins TRBV11-3 to TRBJ1-1; D is undetermined. The V gene lost 3 bases and the J gene lost 1 base, with 6 bases spanning the gap. This CDR3 is built from 13 residues. Looked up from germline, CDR1 is SGHNT and CDR2 is YENEEA. The CDR3 DNA sequence: TGTGCCAGCAGCTTCTCACAGAACACTGAAGCTTTCTTT. Residues: CASSFSQNTEAFF.

The chain links TRBV15 to TRBJ2-1; 11 bases match TRBD2. V shed 7 bases, J shed 6 bases, and the junction held 5 bases outside the gene matches. The CDR3 extends over 14 amino acids. The V gene's germline CDR1 is LNHNV and CDR2 YYDKDF (reference sequence). The CDR3 spells CATKTSGSPNEQFF. The CDR3 DNA sequence: TGTGCCACCAAAACTAGCGGGAGTCCCAATGAGCAGTTCTTC.

The chain recombines TRBV30 with TRBJ2-7; 11 bases match TRBD2. V lost 8 bases, J lost 3 bases, and 3 bases stayed unmatched. There are 12 residues in the CDR3. CDR1 is GTSNPN, CDR2 SVGIG, per germline (reference sequence). The CDR3 spells CAGSGGDYEQYF. The CDR3 DNA is TGTGCCGGTAGCGGGGGGGACTACGAGCAGTACTTC. The whole variable domain, filled in from reference TRBV30 and TRBJ2-7, reads SQTIHQWPATLVQPVGSPLSLECTVEGTSNPNLYWYRQAAGRGLQLLFYSVGIGQISSEVPQNLSASRPQDRQFILSSKKLLLSDSGFYLCAGSGGDYEQYFGPGTRLTVT.